A single sample gave rise to the 15 T cell receptor beta chains below, sequenced in a study of human T cells and chemical hapten exposure. Unfractionated whole blood was the source of the extracted total RNA. TCRdb ran MiXCR on the 5' RACE reads and lists one entry per CDR3 protein. The sample carries tens of thousands of distinct CDR3 sequences, roughly 15% recorded once. The receptor set was obtained from a female donor in good health.

This clonotype turned up a few times. V is TRBV5-4 and J is TRBJ1-2; 9 bases align to TRBD1. CDR3 length: 16 residues. With V trimmed by 4 bases and J by 5 bases, 12 bases remained unmatched. CDR1 is SGHNT and CDR2 is YYREEE in the germline V gene (reference sequence). Written as DNA, the CDR3 is TGTGCCAGCAGCGTCGGACAGGGGAACTCAAGATATGGCTACACCTTC. This encodes CASSVGQGNSRYGYTF.

Only a few counts were recorded for this clonotype. The rearrangement joins TRBV5-5 to TRBJ1-5; D not certain. Trimming took off 2 bases at V and 7 bases at J, with 10 bases between the two ends. Per germline, CDR1 SGHKS and CDR2 YYEKEE (reference sequence). The CDR3 runs 13 residues. Here the CDR3 reads CASSFGYGQPQHF. The CDR3 bases are TGTGCCAGCAGCTTTGGGTATGGACAGCCCCAGCATTTT. Filled out from reference TRBV5-5 and TRBJ1-5, the complete variable domain reads DAGVTQSPTHLIKTRGQQVTLRCSPISGHKSVSWYQQVLGQGPQFIFQYYEKEERGRGNFPDRFSARQFPNYSSELNVNALLLGDSALYLCASSFGYGQPQHFGDGTRLSIL.

The chain joins TRBV18 to TRBJ1-1, with TRBD1 matching over 7 bases. This CDR3 contains 14 residues. J gave up 4 bases and V 3 bases, and 5 bases lay outside the gene matches. From germline, CDR1 is KGHSH and CDR2 LQKENI. This CDR3 reads CASSPMGQSTEAFF. CDR3 DNA sequence: TGTGCCAGCTCACCGATGGGACAGAGCACTGAAGCTTTCTTT. The variable domain in full, completed from reference TRBV18 and TRBJ1-1, reads NAGVMQNPRHLVRRRGQEARLRCSPMKGHSHVYWYRQLPEEGLKFMVYLQKENIIDESGMPKERFSAEFPKEGPSILRIQQVVRGDSAAYFCASSPMGQSTEAFFGQGTRLTVV.

This sequence joins TRBV28 and TRBJ2-3; TRBD2 agrees at 7 bases. V was pared by 3 bases and J by 4 bases, with 4 bases of the junction left unmatched. CDR1 is MDHEN and CDR2 is SYDVKM in the germline V gene. The CDR3 is 14 amino acids. CDR3 residues: CASSFMGGADTQYF. The CDR3 DNA is TGTGCCAGCAGTTTTATGGGGGGGGCAGATACGCAGTATTTT. The full variable domain, in which reference TRBV28 and TRBJ2-3 provide the parts outside the CDR3, is DVKVTQSSRYLVKRTGEKVFLECVQDMDHENMFWYRQDPGLGLRLIYFSYDVKMKEKGDIPEGYSVSREKKERFSLILESASTNQTSMYLCASSFMGGADTQYFGPGTRLTVL.

This clonotype was seen at least ten times. CDR3 bases: TGTGCCAGCAGCTTAAAGGGTGAAAAACTGTTTTTT. Protein product: CASSLKGEKLFF. J is TRBJ1-4 and V is TRBV7-2; D is unresolved. Germline V gene sequence: CDR1 SGHTA, CDR2 FQGNSA. V lost 2 bases and J 7 bases, leaving 5 bases between the germline ends. This CDR3 region has 12 residues.

This clonotype was counted between two and nine times. This chain uses TRBV3-1 with TRBJ2-1; 11 nucleotides align to TRBD2. J was trimmed by 7 bases and V by 4 bases; bases with no gene match: 12. Germline assignment: CDR1 LGHDT and CDR2 YNNKEL (reference sequence). The CDR3 is 17 residues long. DNA for the CDR3: TGTGCCAGCAGCCCCAGCGATGTACTAGCGGGAGAAAATGAGCAGTTCTTC. This encodes CASSPSDVLAGENEQFF.

This clonotype occurred a few times. The chain has TRBV28 and TRBJ1-2; D gene ambiguous. This CDR3 has 14 residues. V shed 5 bases and J shed 4 bases, with 14 bases lying between them. CDR1 is MDHEN and CDR2 is SYDVKM in the germline V gene. CDR3 region: CASSKVTDTYGYTF. CDR3 nucleotides: TGTGCCAGCAGTAAGGTTACAGACACCTATGGCTACACCTTC.

V is TRBV20-1 and J is TRBJ2-2; 9 nucleotides match TRBD2. Trimming removed 1 base from V and 6 bases from J; junction bases left unmatched: 9. The germline V gene has CDR1 DFQATT and CDR2 SNEGSKA (reference sequence). This CDR3 has 16 amino acids. The CDR3 protein is CSARVSGTSPSGELFF. In DNA form, the CDR3 reads TGCAGTGCTAGAGTCAGTGGGACTAGCCCTTCCGGGGAGCTGTTTTTT.

This chain links TRBV7-9 with TRBJ2-5; TRBD1 aligns across 8 bases. CDR1 is SEHNR, CDR2 FQNEAQ, per germline (reference sequence). The CDR3 has 13 residues. With 3 bases clipped from V and 5 bases from J, the junction kept 2 bases outside the gene matches. CDR3 sequence (DNA): TGTGCCAGCAGCTTGTACAGGGGGGAGACCCAGTACTTC. Protein: CASSLYRGETQYF. The whole variable domain, filled in from reference TRBV7-9 and TRBJ2-5, reads DTGVSQNPRHKITKRGQNVTFRCDPISEHNRLYWYRQTLGQGPEFLTYFQNEAQLEKSRLLSDRFSAERPKGSFSTLEIQRTEQGDSAMYLCASSLYRGETQYFGPGTRLLVL.

The chain joins TRBV6-6 to TRBJ2-7; D call uncertain. The CDR3 has 20 residues. Germline V gene lookup returns CDR1 MNHNY and CDR2 SVGAGI (reference sequence). V was shortened by 2 bases and J by 7 bases, with 33 bases between the two germline ends. CDR3 loop: CASSYLQSLDGDFNGWEQYF. CDR3 coding DNA: TGTGCCAGCAGTTACCTCCAGAGCCTTGATGGGGATTTCAACGGTTGGGAGCAGTACTTC.

The chain employs TRBV7-6 and TRBJ1-4; D might be TRBD1 (6 bases). CDR3 size: 14 residues. Germline V gene sequence: CDR1 SGHVS, CDR2 FNYEAQ. V lost 10 bases, J lost 8 bases, and 20 bases lay in between. The CDR3: CATSRGSVGEKLFF. CDR3 bases: TGTGCCACCTCTAGGGGGTCAGTTGGAGAAAAACTGTTTTTT.

The rearrangement uses TRBV6-1 and TRBJ2-7, with 12 bases matching TRBD1. The V segment lost 8 bases and the J segment 4 bases; nucleotides outside the gene matches: 6. Germline V gene lookup returns CDR1 MNHNS and CDR2 SASEGT. The CDR3 extends over 14 amino acids. CDR3 sequence reads: CASVPGQGAYEQYF. DNA for the CDR3: TGTGCCAGCGTTCCGGGACAGGGGGCTTACGAGCAGTACTTC.

This clonotype was seen a few times. J is TRBJ2-1 and V is TRBV29-1; tentatively, D is TRBD2 (7 bases). Germline-derived CDR1 and CDR2 are SQVTM and ANQGSEA. The CDR3 is 13 amino acids. V dropped 8 bases and J dropped 6 bases, with 17 bases sitting between them. Here the CDR3 reads CSHREGGRNEQFF. The CDR3 DNA reads as TGCAGCCACCGAGAGGGGGGGCGCAATGAGCAGTTCTTC.

This clonotype was seen only a few times. The V call is TRBV6-1, the J call TRBJ1-1, with D perhaps matching TRBD1 (6 bases). The germline CDR1 and CDR2 sequences are MNHNS and SASEGT. V was trimmed by 4 bases and J by 2 bases, leaving 11 bases between them. This CDR3 contains 14 residues. The CDR3 nucleotides are TGTGCCAGCAGTGTTGGGGGGCGAAACACTGAAGCTTTCTTT. Translated: CASSVGGRNTEAFF.

The chain employs TRBV12-3 or TRBV12-4 and TRBJ2-2, with unresolved D. This CDR3 comprises 14 residues. V was cut by 5 bases and J by 1 base, with 8 bases left in between. The CDR3 DNA follows: TGTGCCAGCAGTCTTAGTGAGAACACCGGGGAGCTGTTTTTT. As protein: CASSLSENTGELFF.